One and the same sample provided the 2 T cell receptor beta chains below, sequenced in a study of regulatory T cells in long-lasting Graves disease. Sequencing libraries for TCR beta were prepared with iRepertoire HTBI primers and Arm-PCR of CDR3 regions. Each CDR3 protein gets one entry after TCRdb re-called the multiplex PCR reads with MiXCR. The table has approximately 310,000 distinct CDR3 sequences, about 18% seen once; the top ten hold more than 30%. Documented time point: newly diagnosed GD, antithyroid drugs for less than 3 months. PBMC-derived RNA was used for the TCR library. The sample consisted of peripheral blood mononuclear cells (PBMCs), taken at new diagnosis, from a patient treated with antithyroid drugs. These receptors were taken from a female donor with Graves disease.

The rearrangement links TRBV7-9 to TRBJ1-5; D remains ambiguous. The CDR3 has 12 amino acids. Germline V lookup: CDR1 SEHNR, CDR2 FQNEAQ (reference sequence). Trimming pared 5 bases from V and 6 bases from J, leaving 8 bases between. The CDR3 loop is CASSRNGQPQHF. CDR3 nucleotides: TGTGCCAGCAGCCGGAACGGTCAGCCCCAGCATTTT.

This clonotype was detected many times. The J gene is TRBJ2-5, the V gene TRBV2; the D gene is possibly TRBD1 (5 bases). Germline CDR1 and CDR2: SNHLY and FYNNEI. The CDR3 is 14 residues long. V lost 3 bases, J lost 5 bases, and 13 bases lay in between. The CDR3 is CASSDFPGSETQYF. Written as DNA, the CDR3 is TGTGCCAGCAGTGATTTTCCAGGGTCGGAGACCCAGTACTTC.